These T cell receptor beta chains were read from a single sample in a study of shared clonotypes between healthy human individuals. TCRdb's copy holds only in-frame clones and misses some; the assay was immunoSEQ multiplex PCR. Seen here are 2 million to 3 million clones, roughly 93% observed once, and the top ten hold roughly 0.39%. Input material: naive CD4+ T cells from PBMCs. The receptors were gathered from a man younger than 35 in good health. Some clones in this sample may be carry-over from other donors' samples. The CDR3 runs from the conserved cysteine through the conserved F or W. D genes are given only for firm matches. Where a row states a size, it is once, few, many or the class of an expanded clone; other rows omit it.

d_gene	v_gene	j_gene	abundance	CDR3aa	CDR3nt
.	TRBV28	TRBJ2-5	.	CASRGLGGMEKTQYF	TGTGCCAGCAGGGGCCTTGGGGGGATGGAGAAGACCCAGTACTTC
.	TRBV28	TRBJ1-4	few	CASSLSPAGKLFF	TGTGCCAGCAGTTTATCTCCCGCCGGGAAACTGTTTTTT
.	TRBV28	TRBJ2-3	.	CASRELTDTQYF	TGTGCCAGCAGGGAATTAACAGATACGCAGTATTTT
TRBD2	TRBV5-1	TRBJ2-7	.	CASGKFGLAGGTSYEQYF	TGCGCCAGCGGTAAATTCGGACTAGCGGGAGGAACCTCCTACGAGCAGTACTTC
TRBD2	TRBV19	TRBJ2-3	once	CASSSGLAGAGTDTQYF	TGTGCCAGTAGTTCGGGACTAGCGGGAGCCGGCACAGATACGCAGTATTTT
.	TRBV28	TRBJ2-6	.	CASSFRGLGGANVLTF	TGTGCCAGCAGTTTTCGGGGGTTAGGTGGGGCCAACGTCCTGACTTTC
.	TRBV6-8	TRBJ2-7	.	CASSYSTSTGYEQYF	TGTGCCAGCAGTTACTCCACGTCGACTGGCTACGAGCAGTACTTC
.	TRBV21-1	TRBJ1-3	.	CAGYDRNLNTIYF	TGTGCCGGCTACGACAGGAACTTAAACACCATATATTTT
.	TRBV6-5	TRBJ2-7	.	CASSTGPQSYEQYF	TGTGCCAGCAGTACGGGGCCTCAATCCTACGAGCAGTACTTC
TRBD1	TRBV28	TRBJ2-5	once	CATGQGALETQYF	TGTGCCACCGGACAGGGGGCCTTAGAGACCCAGTACTTC
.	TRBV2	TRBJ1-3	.	CASSVGVTGNTIYF	TGTGCCAGCAGTGTTGGGGTAACTGGAAACACCATATATTTT
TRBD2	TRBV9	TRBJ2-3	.	CASSPRTSGATDTQYF	TGTGCCAGCAGCCCGAGGACTAGCGGGGCCACAGATACGCAGTATTTT
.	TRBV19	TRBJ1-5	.	CASRDHNQPQHF	TGTGCCAGCCGGGACCACAATCAGCCCCAGCATTTT
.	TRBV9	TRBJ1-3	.	CASRRGDNSGNTIYF	TGTGCCAGCAGGAGGGGAGACAACTCTGGAAACACCATATATTTT
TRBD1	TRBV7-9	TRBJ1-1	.	CASSPTGVRAFF	TGTGCCAGCAGCCCGACAGGGGTTAGAGCTTTCTTT
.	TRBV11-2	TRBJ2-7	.	CASSLLGKFYEQYF	TGTGCCAGCAGCTTACTGGGGAAGTTCTACGAGCAGTACTTC
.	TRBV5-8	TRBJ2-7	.	CASSSLYEQYF	TGTGCCAGCAGCTCTCTCTACGAGCAGTACTTC
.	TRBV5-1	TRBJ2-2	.	CASSGGLLGTGELFF	TGCGCCAGCAGCGGCGGACTCCTAGGCACCGGGGAGCTGTTTTTT
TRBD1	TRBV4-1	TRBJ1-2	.	CASSPTGLYYGYTF	TGCGCCAGCAGCCCGACAGGGCTCTACTATGGCTACACCTTC
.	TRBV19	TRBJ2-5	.	CASSDRRVGETQYF	TGTGCCAGTAGCGATCGAAGGGTGGGCGAGACCCAGTACTTC
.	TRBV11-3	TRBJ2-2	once	CASSLETGELFF	TGTGCCAGCAGCTTAGAAACCGGGGAGCTGTTTTTT
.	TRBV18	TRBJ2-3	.	CASSPVGPSTDTQYF	TGTGCCAGCTCACCGGTCGGTCCTAGCACAGATACGCAGTATTTT
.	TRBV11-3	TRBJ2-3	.	CASAPGLGTDTQYF	TGTGCCAGCGCCCCAGGACTGGGCACAGATACGCAGTATTTT
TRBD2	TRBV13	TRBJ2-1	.	CASRREASYNEQFF	TGTGCCAGCAGGCGGGAGGCTTCCTACAATGAGCAGTTCTTC
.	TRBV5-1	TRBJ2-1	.	CASGFPSGNEQFF	TGCGCCAGCGGTTTTCCTAGTGGAAATGAGCAGTTCTTC
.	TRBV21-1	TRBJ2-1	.	CASSPRDFTPTSYNEQFF	TGTGCCAGCAGCCCTCGGGACTTTACTCCCACTTCCTACAATGAGCAGTTCTTC
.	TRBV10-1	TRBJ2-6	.	CATSPGKGSRSGANVLTF	TGCGCCACCTCTCCAGGGAAGGGGAGTCGATCTGGGGCCAACGTCCTGACTTTC
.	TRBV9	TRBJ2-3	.	CASSELSGGLTDTQYF	TGTGCCAGCAGCGAACTTAGCGGAGGACTCACAGATACGCAGTATTTT
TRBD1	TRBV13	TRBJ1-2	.	CASSPRRQGPYGYTF	TGTGCCAGCAGTCCACGCAGACAGGGTCCCTATGGCTACACCTTC
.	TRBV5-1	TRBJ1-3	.	CASSLDGSSGNTIYF	TGCGCCAGCAGCTTGGACGGAAGCTCTGGAAACACCATATATTTT
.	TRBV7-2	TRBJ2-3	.	CASSFLSGPWDTQYF	TGTGCCAGCAGCTTCCTGTCGGGACCTTGGGATACGCAGTATTTT
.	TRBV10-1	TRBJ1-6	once	CASRRTVDSPLHF	TGCGCCAGCAGAAGGACAGTGGATTCACCCCTCCACTTT
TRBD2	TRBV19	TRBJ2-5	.	CASSTSGTYQETQYF	TGTGCCAGTAGTACTAGCGGGACGTACCAAGAGACCCAGTACTTC
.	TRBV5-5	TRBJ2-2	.	CASSLAPQVTGELFF	TGTGCCAGCAGCTTGGCCCCACAGGTCACCGGGGAGCTGTTTTTT
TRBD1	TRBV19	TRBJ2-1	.	CASRGDRGGWAEQFF	TGTGCCAGTAGGGGGGACAGGGGCGGATGGGCTGAGCAGTTCTTC
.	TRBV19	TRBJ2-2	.	CASSMLGVRRSSGELFF	TGTGCCAGTAGTATGCTTGGTGTCCGGAGGTCCAGCGGGGAGCTGTTTTTT
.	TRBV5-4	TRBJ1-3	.	CASTPGGPSSGNTIYF	TGTGCCAGCACTCCCGGGGGGCCGAGCTCTGGAAACACCATATATTTT
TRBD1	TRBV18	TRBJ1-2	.	CASSSLAGQGAYGYTF	TGTGCCAGCTCATCACTGGCGGGACAGGGGGCGTATGGCTACACCTTC
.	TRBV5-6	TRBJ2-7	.	CASSLRGIPYEQYF	TGTGCCAGCAGCTTGAGAGGGATCCCCTACGAGCAGTACTTC
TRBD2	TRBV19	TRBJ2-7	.	CASSSVAGGPYEQYF	TGTGCCAGTAGTTCGGTAGCGGGAGGGCCCTACGAGCAGTACTTC
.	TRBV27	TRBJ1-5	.	CASSFRGGNQPQHF	TGTGCCAGCAGTTTCAGGGGAGGGAATCAGCCCCAGCATTTT
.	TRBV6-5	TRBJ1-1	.	CASSAPGRYPLEAFF	TGTGCCAGCAGTGCGCCTGGACGGTACCCGTTAGAAGCTTTCTTT